This is a list of T cell receptor beta chains from one sample in a study of immune evolution from preneoplasia to lung adenocarcinoma. TCRdb's table, derived via immunoSEQ multiplex PCR, lists solely in-frame clones and lacks some. The sample consists of 11,000 to 15,000 clones, 80% to 90% of them appearing once. Sequencing was performed on FFPE minimally invasive lung adenocarcinoma tissue. The receptor source for this set is an older person with lung adenocarcinoma. CDR3s include the opening cysteine and the closing phenylalanine or tryptophan. Fields, in order: J gene, clone size, V gene, D gene, CDR3 DNA, CDR3 protein. The D gene is left open where the match is weak. Not every row has a clone size; where given, it reads once, few, many or a size class.

>TRBJ1-2|few|TRBV11-3|.
TGTGCCAGCAGCTTAGAGTCCCGGGGTTCTCATGGCTACACCTTC
CASSLESRGSHGYTF
>TRBJ1-5|.|TRBV6-1|.
TGTGCCAGCAGTGAAGCGCTATTTAGCAATCAGCCCCAGCATTTT
CASSEALFSNQPQHF
>TRBJ2-3|few|TRBV14|TRBD2
TGTGCCAGCAGCCTGCGGGAGTGGGGAGATACGCAGTATTTT
CASSLREWGDTQYF
>TRBJ2-3|.|TRBV11-3|.
TGTGCCAGCAGCTTAGATAGGCCATTAAGCCAACGGACAGATACGCAGTATTTT
CASSLDRPLSQRTDTQYF
>TRBJ1-5|.|TRBV28|TRBD1
TGTGCCAGCAGTTTAGGGACAGGCAGGCGACCGGATCAGCCCCAGCATTTT
CASSLGTGRRPDQPQHF
>TRBJ2-3|.|TRBV30|TRBD2
TGTGCCTGGTCGCGGGGGGCCGATACGCAGTATTTT
CAWSRGADTQYF
>TRBJ2-1|.|TRBV30|TRBD2
TGTGCCTGTTCCGGCGGGGGGCATGAGCAGTTCTTC
CACSGGGHEQFF
>TRBJ1-2|.|TRBV5-1|TRBD1
TGCGCCAGCAGCTTGGCAGGGGGCTATGGCTACACCTTC
CASSLAGGYGYTF
>TRBJ2-3|.|TRBV19|.
TGTGCCAGTAGTATGGGCCTTGGGGGAGATACGCAGTATTTT
CASSMGLGGDTQYF
>TRBJ2-3|.|TRBV7-9|.
TGTGCCAGCAGCTTAGTCGGGGACACAGATACGCAGTATTTT
CASSLVGDTDTQYF
>TRBJ2-5|.|TRBV19|.
TGTGCCAGTAGTATAGGGGCCCTCCAAGAGACCCAGTACTTC
CASSIGALQETQYF
>TRBJ2-7|few|TRBV14|TRBD2
TGTGCCAGCAGCCTCCTCATGGCGGGACCGGGGGGTTCCTACGAGCAGTACTTC
CASSLLMAGPGGSYEQYF
>TRBJ2-5|.|TRBV5-1|TRBD2
TGCGCCAGCAGCTTGACTAGCGGGGGAATAGAAAAACAAGAGACCCAGTACTTC
CASSLTSGGIEKQETQYF
>TRBJ1-2|.|TRBV4-1|.
TGCGCCAGCAGCCTCGACAGATTTAACTATGGCTACACCTTC
CASSLDRFNYGYTF
>TRBJ2-7|.|TRBV2|.
TGTGCCAGCGTGGGCGGTTACGAGCAGTACTTC
CASVGGYEQYF
>TRBJ1-2|.|TRBV28|.
TGTGCCAGCAGTTATCGAAGGACACCTTATGGCTACACCTTC
CASSYRRTPYGYTF
>TRBJ1-4|.|TRBV6-1|.
TGTGCCAGCAGTGAATGGGATGAAAAACTGTTTTTT
CASSEWDEKLFF
>TRBJ1-1|.|TRBV6-1|TRBD1
TGTGCCAGCAGTCCCGGACAGGGGGCGGGCACTGAAGCTTTCTTT
CASSPGQGAGTEAFF
>TRBJ2-3|.|TRBV29-1|.
TGCAGCGTTGGTCAGGGGACCCTCACAGATACGCAGTATTTT
CSVGQGTLTDTQYF
>TRBJ1-2|.|TRBV12-2|.
TGTGCAAGTCGCTCCGCCCCGGGAGATAACTATGGCTACACCTTC
CASRSAPGDNYGYTF
>TRBJ2-2|.|TRBV30|TRBD1
TGTGCCTGGTCTCACAGGGGAGAAGGCACCAGGGAGCTGTTTTTT
CAWSHRGEGTRELFF
>TRBJ1-6|.|TRBV5-5|.
TGTGCCAGCAGAAAAGACAGCAGCAGCTCCTATAATTCACCCCTCCACTTT
CASRKDSSSSYNSPLHF
>TRBJ2-3|.|TRBV11-1|TRBD2
TGTGCCAGCACCCCGTCTAGCGGGAGGGCCTCGTGCACAGATACGCAGTATTTT
CASTPSSGRASCTDTQYF
>TRBJ2-5|.|TRBV28|.
TGTGCCAGCAGTCGAGGGGGCCAAGAGACCCAGTACTTC
CASSRGGQETQYF
>TRBJ2-5|few|TRBV4-2|.
TGTGCCAGCAGCCAAGATGGGGCTAGCCCCAGAAGAGGGGAGACCCAGTACTTC
CASSQDGASPRRGETQYF
>TRBJ2-1|few|TRBV19|TRBD2
TGTGCCAGTAGTATGATTAGCGGGTTGGGCGGTGAGCAGTTCTTC
CASSMISGLGGEQFF
>TRBJ1-2|once|TRBV2|.
TGTGCCAGCACAGGGGATAACTATGGCTACACCTTC
CASTGDNYGYTF
>TRBJ2-5|once|TRBV29-1|.
TGCAGCGTTGTTCCAGAAAAAGAGACCCAGTACTTC
CSVVPEKETQYF
>TRBJ2-3|.|TRBV29-1|.
TGCAGCGTAGGGACTAGCACAGATACGCAGTATTTT
CSVGTSTDTQYF
>TRBJ2-5|.|TRBV30|.
TGTGCCTGGGGTGAACAGCGCCAAGAGACCCAGTACTTC
CAWGEQRQETQYF
>TRBJ1-2|.|TRBV25-1|.
TGTGCCAGCTTAGGTTTGGAATATGGCTACACCTTC
CASLGLEYGYTF
>TRBJ1-3|.|TRBV5-4|.
TGTGCCAGCAGCCAGGTGGGCGGGAACACCATATATTTT
CASSQVGGNTIYF
>TRBJ2-2|.|TRBV29-1|.
TGCAGCGTTGAGCCCGACACCGGGGAGCTGTTTTTT
CSVEPDTGELFF
>TRBJ2-7|.|TRBV9|TRBD2
TGTGCCAGCAGCCAGGGACTAGCGGGAGGGCCGATCTACGAGCAGTACTTC
CASSQGLAGGPIYEQYF
>TRBJ2-7|.|TRBV7-6|.
TGTGCCAGCAGCTTACCGACGGGCCCTACCCACGAGCAGTACTTC
CASSLPTGPTHEQYF
>TRBJ2-7|once|TRBV5-4|.
TGTGCCAGCAGCTTGGGACGGGACTCCTCCTACGAGCAGTACTTC
CASSLGRDSSYEQYF
>TRBJ2-4|.|TRBV28|TRBD1
TGTGCCAGCAGTCCAACCGGGACAGGCGCAGCCAAAAACATTCAGTACTTC
CASSPTGTGAAKNIQYF